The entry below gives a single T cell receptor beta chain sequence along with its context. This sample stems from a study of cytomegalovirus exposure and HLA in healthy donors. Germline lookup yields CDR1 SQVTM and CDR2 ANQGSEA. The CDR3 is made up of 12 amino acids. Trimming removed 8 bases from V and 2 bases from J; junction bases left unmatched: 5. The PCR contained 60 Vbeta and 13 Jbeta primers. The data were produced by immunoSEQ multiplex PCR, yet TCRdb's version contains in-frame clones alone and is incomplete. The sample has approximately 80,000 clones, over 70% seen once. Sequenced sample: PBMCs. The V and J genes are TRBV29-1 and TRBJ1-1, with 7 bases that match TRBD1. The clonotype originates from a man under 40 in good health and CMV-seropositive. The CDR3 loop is CSTDRANTEAFF. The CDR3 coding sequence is TGCAGCACCGACAGGGCCAACACTGAAGCTTTCTTT. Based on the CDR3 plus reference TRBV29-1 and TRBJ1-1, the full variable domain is SAVISQKPSRDICQRGTSLTIQCQVDSQVTMMFWYRQQPGQSLTLIATANQGSEATYESGFVIDKFPISRPNLTFSTLTVSNMSPEDSSIYLCSTDRANTEAFFGQGTRLTVV.